A selection of T cell receptor beta chains follows, all from one sample in a study of CD8 T cells in ankylosing spondylitis. TCRdb re-derived calls from the 5' RACE reads in MiXCR, one entry per CDR3 protein. Altogether fewer than 750,000 distinct CDR3 sequences are present, under 20% being singletons, with the ten largest covering 15% to 20%. The sample taken for sequencing was blood, either unsorted or a sorted T cell fraction (not recorded which). Receptors were obtained from a male donor with ankylosing spondylitis. Each CDR3 is given with its conserved first and last residue. A D gene is named only where the DNA matches it firmly. The size of a clone is reported for some rows only, either as once, few or many, or as a class for expanded clones.

clone_size: few; d_call: TRBD1; j_call: TRBJ2-1; v_call: TRBV5-6; cdr3_nt: TGTGCCAGCACAACAGGGGGCAGCCCCAATGAGCAGTTCTTC; cdr3_aa: CASTTGGSPNEQFF
clone_size: .; d_call: .; j_call: TRBJ2-1; v_call: TRBV13; cdr3_nt: TGTGCCAGCAGCACAAGACTGGCCAATGAGCAGTTCTTC; cdr3_aa: CASSTRLANEQFF
clone_size: few; d_call: .; j_call: TRBJ2-7; v_call: TRBV5-1; cdr3_nt: TGCGCCAGCAGCTTGTTGGTCAGCTACGAGCAGTACTTC; cdr3_aa: CASSLLVSYEQYF
clone_size: few; d_call: .; j_call: TRBJ2-5; v_call: TRBV20-1; cdr3_nt: TGCAGTGCTAGGCGGATAACGGCCCGATCCGGGGAGACCCAGTACTTC; cdr3_aa: CSARRITARSGETQYF
clone_size: few; d_call: .; j_call: TRBJ2-3; v_call: TRBV6-5; cdr3_nt: TGTGCCAGCAGCTTACAGGAACCCACAGATACGCAGTATTTT; cdr3_aa: CASSLQEPTDTQYF
clone_size: .; d_call: .; j_call: TRBJ2-2; v_call: TRBV6-5; cdr3_nt: TGTGCCAGCAGTTTCTTGGGACGAACCGGGGAGCTGTTTTTT; cdr3_aa: CASSFLGRTGELFF
clone_size: .; d_call: .; j_call: TRBJ2-1; v_call: TRBV12-3/TRBV12-4; cdr3_nt: TGTGCCAGCAGTCCACAGGTCTCCTACAATGAGCAGTTCTTC; cdr3_aa: CASSPQVSYNEQFF
clone_size: few; d_call: .; j_call: TRBJ1-1; v_call: TRBV20-1; cdr3_nt: TGCAGTGAACTTAGGTTGAACACTGAAGCTTTCTTT; cdr3_aa: CSELRLNTEAFF
clone_size: few; d_call: TRBD2; j_call: TRBJ2-7; v_call: TRBV7-9; cdr3_nt: TGTGCCAGCAGCTCCAGCGGGGGTCACGAGCAGTACTTC; cdr3_aa: CASSSSGGHEQYF
clone_size: .; d_call: .; j_call: TRBJ2-2; v_call: TRBV7-6; cdr3_nt: TGTGCCAGCAGCTTAGGGGAGAGGAACACCGGGGAGCTGTTTTTT; cdr3_aa: CASSLGERNTGELFF
clone_size: .; d_call: TRBD1; j_call: TRBJ1-1; v_call: TRBV10-3; cdr3_nt: TGTGCCACTCGGACAGGTGACACTGAAGCTTTCTTT; cdr3_aa: CATRTGDTEAFF
clone_size: few; d_call: TRBD2; j_call: TRBJ2-1; v_call: TRBV3-1; cdr3_nt: TGTGCCAGCAGCCACCGGACTAGCGGAGGCAATGAGCAGTTCTTC; cdr3_aa: CASSHRTSGGNEQFF
clone_size: .; d_call: .; j_call: TRBJ2-2; v_call: TRBV7-9; cdr3_nt: TGTGCCAGCAGCAACCGGGACACAGGGACCGGGGAGCTGTTTTTT; cdr3_aa: CASSNRDTGTGELFF
clone_size: few; d_call: TRBD2; j_call: TRBJ2-2; v_call: TRBV4-3; cdr3_nt: TGCGCCAGCAGCCAAGGCGGTAGCGGGAGGCTCGACACCGGGGAGCTGTTTTTT; cdr3_aa: CASSQGGSGRLDTGELFF
clone_size: few; d_call: .; j_call: TRBJ2-1; v_call: TRBV12-3/TRBV12-4; cdr3_nt: TGTGCCAGCAGTTTGGTGCGGACACTCTACAATGAGCAGTTCTTC; cdr3_aa: CASSLVRTLYNEQFF
clone_size: few; d_call: .; j_call: TRBJ1-1; v_call: TRBV7-9; cdr3_nt: TGTGCCAGCAGCTTAGCGGGTTTAGGGGCCACTGAAGCTTTCTTT; cdr3_aa: CASSLAGLGATEAFF
clone_size: few; d_call: TRBD2; j_call: TRBJ2-7; v_call: TRBV30; cdr3_nt: TGTTCCCTCCTAGCGGGGTCCTACGAGCAGTACTTC; cdr3_aa: CSLLAGSYEQYF
clone_size: few; d_call: TRBD1; j_call: TRBJ1-1; v_call: TRBV7-9; cdr3_nt: TGTGCCAGCAGCACAGGGACAGGCCAAGACGGAGAAGCTTTCTTT; cdr3_aa: CASSTGTGQDGEAFF
clone_size: few; d_call: .; j_call: TRBJ2-1; v_call: TRBV6-4; cdr3_nt: TGTGCCAGCAGTTTTGACGGTCGAGAGCAGTTCTTC; cdr3_aa: CASSFDGREQFF
clone_size: .; d_call: .; j_call: TRBJ1-2; v_call: TRBV6-1; cdr3_nt: TGTGCCAGCAGCCCTTCCTGGGGTGGCTATGGCTACACCTTC; cdr3_aa: CASSPSWGGYGYTF
clone_size: .; d_call: TRBD1; j_call: TRBJ2-4; v_call: TRBV19; cdr3_nt: TGTGCCAGTAGTATAGAGGACAGGGGATGGGGAAGGGCCAAAAACATTCAGTACTTC; cdr3_aa: CASSIEDRGWGRAKNIQYF
clone_size: few; d_call: TRBD1; j_call: TRBJ1-3; v_call: TRBV12-3/TRBV12-4; cdr3_nt: TGTGCCAGCAGTCCCCCATGGACAGGAGGTAGAAACACCATATATTTT; cdr3_aa: CASSPPWTGGRNTIYF
clone_size: once; d_call: .; j_call: TRBJ2-1; v_call: TRBV20-1; cdr3_nt: TGCTGTGCTAGAGATAATTTGACTCAATACTACAATGAGCAGTTCTTC; cdr3_aa: CCARDNLTQYYNEQFF
clone_size: few; d_call: TRBD2; j_call: TRBJ2-5; v_call: TRBV15; cdr3_nt: TGTGCCACCAGCAGAGCTTCTAGCGGGGGGGCGGGGACCCAGTACTTC; cdr3_aa: CATSRASSGGAGTQYF
clone_size: .; d_call: TRBD1; j_call: TRBJ1-4; v_call: TRBV7-8; cdr3_nt: TGTGCCAGCAGCTTAGCCCTGGGACAGGCAACTAATGAAAAACTGTTTTTT; cdr3_aa: CASSLALGQATNEKLFF
clone_size: few; d_call: TRBD1; j_call: TRBJ1-1; v_call: TRBV5-1; cdr3_nt: TGCGCCAGCAGCGCCGGGACAGGGGTGTCTGAAGCTTTCTTT; cdr3_aa: CASSAGTGVSEAFF
clone_size: once; d_call: .; j_call: TRBJ2-5; v_call: TRBV7-2; cdr3_nt: TGTGCCAGCAGCTTAGTTGGCGGTAGGGTTGAGACCCAGTACTTC; cdr3_aa: CASSLVGGRVETQYF
clone_size: .; d_call: .; j_call: TRBJ1-3; v_call: TRBV9; cdr3_nt: TGTGCCAGCAGCGTAACTTGGAGGGGAGACAGCTCTGGAAACACCATATATTTT; cdr3_aa: CASSVTWRGDSSGNTIYF
clone_size: few; d_call: .; j_call: TRBJ2-7; v_call: TRBV28; cdr3_nt: TGTGCCACCGAGGGGTCCTACGAGCAGTACTTC; cdr3_aa: CATEGSYEQYF
clone_size: .; d_call: .; j_call: TRBJ2-7; v_call: TRBV5-1; cdr3_nt: TGCGCCAGCAGAGGGGAATCCTACGAGCAGTACTTC; cdr3_aa: CASRGESYEQYF
clone_size: .; d_call: .; j_call: TRBJ1-1; v_call: TRBV10-3; cdr3_nt: TGTGCCATCAGAGATCCCTCGAGAAACACTGAAGCTTTCTTT; cdr3_aa: CAIRDPSRNTEAFF
clone_size: few; d_call: TRBD1; j_call: TRBJ1-6; v_call: TRBV5-6; cdr3_nt: TGTGCCAGCAGCCCGGGACAGGGTATTAATTCACCCCTCCACTTT; cdr3_aa: CASSPGQGINSPLHF
clone_size: .; d_call: TRBD2; j_call: TRBJ2-1; v_call: TRBV7-9; cdr3_nt: TGTGCCAGCAGGGGGGTTCTAGCGGGAGGGGGCAATGAGCAGTTCTTC; cdr3_aa: CASRGVLAGGGNEQFF
clone_size: .; d_call: .; j_call: TRBJ1-4; v_call: TRBV6-1; cdr3_nt: TGTGCCAGCAGGTCAGGCGGGGACAATGAAAAACTGTTTTTT; cdr3_aa: CASRSGGDNEKLFF
clone_size: .; d_call: TRBD2; j_call: TRBJ2-1; v_call: TRBV9; cdr3_nt: TGTGCCAGCAGCGTTAGCGGGGGTCAGGGGTACGAGCAGTTCTTC; cdr3_aa: CASSVSGGQGYEQFF
clone_size: .; d_call: .; j_call: TRBJ2-1; v_call: TRBV6-1; cdr3_nt: TGTGTCAGCTCAGGGTCCTCCTACAATGAGCAGTTCTTC; cdr3_aa: CVSSGSSYNEQFF
clone_size: .; d_call: .; j_call: TRBJ2-3; v_call: TRBV6-5; cdr3_nt: TGTGCCAGCAGTTACTTGCGCCGTAGCACAGATACGCAGTATTTT; cdr3_aa: CASSYLRRSTDTQYF
clone_size: few; d_call: .; j_call: TRBJ2-1; v_call: TRBV24-1; cdr3_nt: TGTGCCACCAGTGATTTCGGGGCAGGTTACAATGAGCAGTTCTTC; cdr3_aa: CATSDFGAGYNEQFF
clone_size: .; d_call: TRBD2; j_call: TRBJ2-1; v_call: TRBV7-3; cdr3_nt: TGTGCCAGCAGCTCCGGAGGAAGCGGGGGATACAATGAGCAGTTCTTC; cdr3_aa: CASSSGGSGGYNEQFF
clone_size: few; d_call: TRBD2; j_call: TRBJ2-3; v_call: TRBV5-6; cdr3_nt: TGTGCCAGCAGCCGCCTCGGGGGGGCCGGCACAGATACGCAGTATTTT; cdr3_aa: CASSRLGGAGTDTQYF
clone_size: few; d_call: .; j_call: TRBJ2-7; v_call: TRBV9; cdr3_nt: TGTGCCAGCAGCGTCCCCGCAGGGGTCCACGAGCAGTACTTC; cdr3_aa: CASSVPAGVHEQYF
clone_size: .; d_call: .; j_call: TRBJ1-2; v_call: TRBV12-3/TRBV12-4; cdr3_nt: TGTGCCAGCAGCCCTATCCTGGGGAATCAGGGCTACACCTTC; cdr3_aa: CASSPILGNQGYTF
clone_size: .; d_call: .; j_call: TRBJ2-7; v_call: TRBV24-1; cdr3_nt: TGTGCCACCAGTGACCCGGACACCTACGAGCAGTACTTC; cdr3_aa: CATSDPDTYEQYF
clone_size: few; d_call: .; j_call: TRBJ1-2; v_call: TRBV29-1; cdr3_nt: TGCAGCGTTGCCTTTAAAGCAGACTCTAACTATGGCTACACCTTC; cdr3_aa: CSVAFKADSNYGYTF
clone_size: .; d_call: TRBD1; j_call: TRBJ1-4; v_call: TRBV20-1; cdr3_nt: TGCAGTGCTCAGGGGGGATACGGTGAAAAACTGTTTTTT; cdr3_aa: CSAQGGYGEKLFF
clone_size: .; d_call: TRBD2; j_call: TRBJ2-1; v_call: TRBV6-2/TRBV6-3; cdr3_nt: TGTGCCAGCAGTTACTTCGGTAGCGGGCGTCCGTCTTTTGGGGGTAATGAGCAGTTCTTC; cdr3_aa: CASSYFGSGRPSFGGNEQFF
clone_size: .; d_call: .; j_call: TRBJ2-7; v_call: TRBV20-1; cdr3_nt: TGCAGTGCCCTTATCTCCGGGGCCTTCTACGAGCAGTACTTC; cdr3_aa: CSALISGAFYEQYF
clone_size: few; d_call: TRBD1; j_call: TRBJ2-1; v_call: TRBV7-9; cdr3_nt: TGTGCCAGCAGCTTAGAGGCGCAGGGGGCGTGGAATGAGCAGTTCTTC; cdr3_aa: CASSLEAQGAWNEQFF
clone_size: many; d_call: .; j_call: TRBJ2-1; v_call: TRBV7-2; cdr3_nt: TGTGCCAGCAGCTTAATGCCCTGGGATGAGCAGTTCTTC; cdr3_aa: CASSLMPWDEQFF
clone_size: few; d_call: .; j_call: TRBJ2-7; v_call: TRBV14; cdr3_nt: TGTGCCAGCAGCCAAGAGGGTAGGGGGGTCTACGAGCAGTACTTC; cdr3_aa: CASSQEGRGVYEQYF
clone_size: few; d_call: TRBD1; j_call: TRBJ2-3; v_call: TRBV19; cdr3_nt: TGTGCCAGCCGTACCCGGGACAGGGTCACAGATACGCAGTATTTT; cdr3_aa: CASRTRDRVTDTQYF
clone_size: .; d_call: TRBD2; j_call: TRBJ2-2; v_call: TRBV5-5; cdr3_nt: TGTGCCAGCAGAAATACCTTCTCCGGGAGGGCCGGCGGGGAGCTGTTTTTT; cdr3_aa: CASRNTFSGRAGGELFF
clone_size: many; d_call: TRBD2; j_call: TRBJ2-7; v_call: TRBV5-1; cdr3_nt: TGCGCCAGCAGCTTGGCCGGGGGGGTTTTCTACGAGCAGTACTTC; cdr3_aa: CASSLAGGVFYEQYF
clone_size: .; d_call: .; j_call: TRBJ2-1; v_call: TRBV12-3/TRBV12-4; cdr3_nt: TGTGCCAGCAGCAATGACAACGACAATGAGCAGTTCTTC; cdr3_aa: CASSNDNDNEQFF
clone_size: .; d_call: .; j_call: TRBJ1-1; v_call: TRBV29-1; cdr3_nt: TGCAGCGTGGTAACAGGTAGTGGGAACACTGAAGCTTTCTTT; cdr3_aa: CSVVTGSGNTEAFF
clone_size: few; d_call: TRBD1; j_call: TRBJ1-1; v_call: TRBV29-1; cdr3_nt: TGCAGCGTTGAAGATCCAGGACAGGTAAACACTGAAGCTTTCTTT; cdr3_aa: CSVEDPGQVNTEAFF
clone_size: few; d_call: .; j_call: TRBJ2-3; v_call: TRBV5-1; cdr3_nt: TGCGCCAGCAGCCCTGCAAGAACAGATACGCAGTATTTT; cdr3_aa: CASSPARTDTQYF